This T cell receptor beta chain was obtained from a study of blood T cell repertoires in COVID-19. Study summary: Acute-phase and convalescent COVID-19 samples originated in the United States, Italy and Spain. The analysed material was cDNA or gDNA that came from T cells, B-cell-depleted T cells, or PBMCs.

The CDR3 extends over 15 amino acids. V lost 2 bases and J lost 5, with 15 bases in between. CDR1 and CDR2 (germline): MNHEY, SMNVEV (reference sequence). Authors' processing steps: Reference gene primers were amplified, and this amplification served to estimate nucleated cell counts. Sequencing used immunoSEQ multiplex PCR; TCRdb keeps in-frame clones, though not all of them. The V and J calls and the clone size are those of that table, but D and trimming were determined from the DNA. Of some 200,000 clones listed, around 84% were seen once; the top ten hold approximately 1.3%. The chain links TRBV27 to TRBJ2-5; no definite D call. Sequenced input: peripheral blood. This sequence was found in a woman aged 40 to 50 who had recovered from COVID-19. CDR3 amino acids: CASSLTPGGGETQYF. The CDR3 DNA reads TGTGCCAGCAGTTTAACCCCAGGTGGTGGTGAGACCCAGTACTTC.